This T cell receptor beta chain was captured by sequencing in a study of shared clonotypes between healthy human individuals. Study-level findings and limits: Only blood samples were collected, and tissue repertoires likely differ.

The length of the CDR3 is 14 residues. Germline CDR1 reads SQVTM; CDR2 reads ANQGSEA. The V gene end was trimmed by 5 bases and the J gene end by 7 bases; junction bases not matched to a gene: 12. TCRdb keeps only in-frame clones here, not all; method: immunoSEQ multiplex PCR. This repertoire shows fewer than 500,000 clones, 75% to 80% found once; its top ten account for around 12%. Regarding this clone: The antigen remains undetermined.

Unsorted samples, those not sorted, used some 90 million PBMCs for genomic DNA. Input material: PBMCs. This receptor was obtained from a middle-aged woman in good health. Some clones in this sample may be carry-over from other donors' samples. This rearrangement joins TRBV29-1 to TRBJ1-1; 8 positions agree with TRBD1. This CDR3 reads CSVRQGASPYEAFF. The CDR3 DNA reads as TGCAGCGTTCGGCAGGGGGCTTCCCCTTATGAAGCTTTCTTT.